This is a list of T cell receptor beta chains from one sample in a study of blood T cell repertoires in COVID-19. Sequencing used immunoSEQ multiplex PCR; TCRdb keeps in-frame clones, though not all of them. The sample records under 300,000 clones, about four fifths being singletons. The sequenced sample was peripheral blood. These receptors were obtained from a man aged 25 to 45 who had recovered from COVID-19. Each CDR3 is given with its conserved first and last residue. A D gene is named only where the DNA matches it firmly. Where a row states a size, it is once, few, many or the class of an expanded clone; other rows omit it.

TRBV5-1	TRBJ2-1	few	.	16	TGCGCCAGCAGCTTGACAGGGACGAGCTCCTACAATGAGCAGTTCTTC	CASSLTGTSSYNEQFF
TRBV9	TRBJ2-5	.	.	13	TGTGCCAGCAGCCCTAGTAGTCAAGAGACCCAGTACTTC	CASSPSSQETQYF
TRBV9	TRBJ2-5	.	.	14	TGTGCCAGCAGCGAACAGGGTTCCGGGGAGACCCAGTACTTC	CASSEQGSGETQYF
TRBV7-8	TRBJ2-7	few	TRBD2	20	TGTGCCAGCAGCTTAACTGTTCCGGCTAGCGGGGGGTCCACCTCCTACGAGCAGTACTTC	CASSLTVPASGGSTSYEQYF
TRBV19	TRBJ1-5	many	.	15	TGTGCCAGTAAGACAGGTGTAGACAGCAATCAGCCCCAGCATTTT	CASKTGVDSNQPQHF
TRBV5-8	TRBJ2-4	.	.	15	TGTGCCAGCAGCTTGGGGTATGGCAGCGATAACATTCAGTACTTC	CASSLGYGSDNIQYF
TRBV3-1/TRBV3-2	TRBJ2-7	.	TRBD2	16	TGTGCCAGCAGCCAACAGTACGGGGGAGGGGCTACCGAGCAGTACTTC	CASSQQYGGGATEQYF
TRBV6-2/TRBV6-3	TRBJ2-5	.	.	15	TGTGCCAGCAGTTCGGGTGGGGCTGCCGAAGAGACCCAGTACTTC	CASSSGGAAEETQYF
TRBV11-2	TRBJ1-1	.	TRBD1	17	TGTGCCAGCAGCTCAGGGGGGCGGAACAGGAGGAACACTGAAGCTTTCTTT	CASSSGGRNRRNTEAFF
TRBV5-6	TRBJ1-2	.	.	12	TGTGCCAGCAGCCTGGGACAAGATGGCTACACCTTC	CASSLGQDGYTF
TRBV19	TRBJ1-5	.	.	14	TGTGCCAGTAGTCCTTATAGCGGGGATCAGCCCCAGCATTTT	CASSPYSGDQPQHF
TRBV2	TRBJ1-5	.	TRBD1	15	TGTGCCAGCAGTCGGGACAGGGGAGTAGGTCAGCCCCAGCATTTT	CASSRDRGVGQPQHF
TRBV2	TRBJ2-2	.	.	14	TGTGCCAGCAACACAGGACACTCAACCGGGGAGCTGTTTTTT	CASNTGHSTGELFF
TRBV7-3	TRBJ2-7	.	TRBD2	14	TGTGCCAGCAGCTTAAGCGGGGGGGCCAACGAGCAGTACTTC	CASSLSGGANEQYF
TRBV29-1	TRBJ2-5	.	TRBD1	13	TGCAGCGTACGACAGGGGGCCTCAGAGACCCAGTACTTC	CSVRQGASETQYF
TRBV6-2/TRBV6-3	TRBJ2-4	once	.	16	TGTGCCAGCAGTTTGCGGGGCGGATTAGCCAAAAACATTCAGTACTTC	CASSLRGGLAKNIQYF
TRBV6-1	TRBJ1-4	.	.	15	TGTGCCAGCAGTGACAGCCTTGGGAGAAGGGAAAAACTGTTTTTT	CASSDSLGRREKLFF
TRBV7-9	TRBJ1-1	few	TRBD1	11	TGTGCCAGCACATGGACAGGTGAAGCTTTCTTT	CASTWTGEAFF
TRBV12-3/TRBV12-4	TRBJ1-2	.	.	12	TGTGCCAGCAGTGCGGGGGGAGGTGGCTACACCTTC	CASSAGGGGYTF
TRBV9	TRBJ2-1	.	TRBD2	16	TGTGCCAGCAGCATCCGACCGGGACTAGCGGGGGAAGAGCAGTTCTTC	CASSIRPGLAGEEQFF
TRBV6-6	TRBJ2-5	.	TRBD1	16	TGTGCCAGCAGTTACTTTAGGACAGGGCGCGAAGAGACCCAGTACTTC	CASSYFRTGREETQYF
TRBV7-9	TRBJ2-1	few	.	14	TGTGCCAGCAGCATATCCGGGACAACAAATGAGCAGTTCTTC	CASSISGTTNEQFF
TRBV3-1/TRBV3-2	TRBJ2-7	once	TRBD1	15	TGTGCCAGCAGCCAAGCCCAGGGGGTGGCCTACGAGCAGTACTTC	CASSQAQGVAYEQYF
TRBV7-6	TRBJ1-1	.	TRBD1	14	TGTGCCAGCAGTCCGGACAGGACCACCACTGAAGCTTTCTTT	CASSPDRTTTEAFF
TRBV2	TRBJ2-5	once	.	13	TGTGCCAGCAGTGAACAGAAGCAAGAGACCCAGTACTTC	CASSEQKQETQYF
TRBV6-5	TRBJ1-5	.	TRBD1	13	TGTGCCAGCAGGGGACAGGGTTTGCAGCCCCAGCATTTT	CASRGQGLQPQHF
TRBV28	TRBJ1-4	.	TRBD1	14	TGTGCCACCGGAGGGGACAGCACTAATGAAAAACTGTTTTTT	CATGGDSTNEKLFF
TRBV12-5	TRBJ2-3	.	.	15	TGTGCTAGTGGTTTGGTAACGGGAATGAGAGATACGCAGTATTTT	CASGLVTGMRDTQYF
TRBV7-9	TRBJ2-4	.	TRBD2	16	TGTGCCAGCAGCCCTACTAGCGGGAAAGCCAAAAACATTCAGTACTTC	CASSPTSGKAKNIQYF
TRBV7-9	TRBJ2-1	.	TRBD1	13	TGTGCCAGCAGCTATCGACAGGGCGGCGAGCAGTTCTTC	CASSYRQGGEQFF
TRBV24-1	TRBJ1-2	.	TRBD1	11	TGTGCCAGCCAGGGGGTAGGTGGCTACACCTTC	CASQGVGGYTF
TRBV4-1	TRBJ2-1	few	TRBD1	14	TGCGCCAGCAGCCAGCCGGGACAGGCCGATGAGCAGTTCTTC	CASSQPGQADEQFF